The 27 T cell receptor beta chains in this list originate from one sample, sequenced in a study of CD8 T cells in ankylosing spondylitis (TCRdb year 2017). The antigens these receptors bind are not known. Library prep was done by 5' RACE. Sequencing used an Illumina HiSeq 2500. The public reads were quality trimmed at Q25 with fastp and then assembled into clones with MiXCR by TCRdb, keeping productive beta chains. Rows with one shared CDR3 protein collapse into an entry with the most common genes and DNA. The sample table lists approximately 300,000 distinct CDR3 sequences, less than 9.5% of them with a count of one. Together, the top ten hold approximately 14% of the sample. What the study reported, not specific to this receptor: Blood from ankylosing spondylitis patients appeared to be characterized by a TCR beta motif composed of several highly homologous amino acid variants.

Material: blood, either unsorted or a sorted T cell fraction (not recorded which). Source of these receptors: a male donor with ankylosing spondylitis.

This clonotype was counted between two and nine times. This rearrangement joins TRBV5-1 to TRBJ2-3, with 9 positions matching TRBD1. CDR3 length: 16 residues. Trimming at V came to 5 bases and at J to 4 bases, leaving 11 bases not matched to a gene. The germline V gene encodes CDR1 SGHRS and CDR2 YFSETQ. The CDR3 DNA reads as TGCGCCAGCAGTTCCCGGGACAGGGAAAGCTCAGATACGCAGTATTTT. It codes for CASSSRDRESSDTQYF.

This clonotype was observed many times. This CDR3 reads CSVDAGYAGYTF. The CDR3 DNA reads as TGCAGCGTGGATGCTGGGTACGCTGGCTACACCTTC. The V and J genes are TRBV29-1 and TRBJ1-2; D is uncertain. This CDR3 has 12 residues. CDR1 is SQVTM and CDR2 is ANQGSEA in the germline V gene. Trimming stripped 6 bases from V and 7 bases from J, with 15 bases between. The entire variable domain, with the rest obtained from reference TRBV29-1 and TRBJ1-2, is as follows: SAVISQKPSRDICQRGTSLTIQCQVDSQVTMMFWYRQQPGQSLTLIATANQGSEATYESGFVIDKFPISRPNLTFSTLTVSNMSPEDSSIYLCSVDAGYAGYTFGSGTRLTVV.

The V call is TRBV7-3, the J call TRBJ2-5, with D uncertain. Trimming stripped 5 bases from V and 0 bases from J, with 10 bases between. This CDR3 has 14 amino acids. CDR1 is SGHTA, CDR2 FQGTGA, per germline. CDR3: CASSPTGYQETQYF. The CDR3 region has the DNA TGTGCCAGCAGCCCGACTGGATACCAAGAGACCCAGTACTTC.

The chain employs TRBV12-3 or TRBV12-4 and TRBJ2-3; 10 bases align to TRBD2. The CDR3 is 16 amino acids. The V and J ends lost 3 bases and 6 bases, in that order; junction bases with no gene match: 9. CDR3 amino acids: CASSLALAGVSDTQYF. The CDR3, as DNA: TGTGCCAGCAGTTTGGCCCTAGCGGGAGTCAGTGATACGCAGTATTTT.

A few counts support this clonotype. The V call is TRBV29-1, the J call TRBJ2-1, with 10 bases matching TRBD1. CDR3 size: 16 residues. J was trimmed by 1 base and V by 6 bases; bases with no gene match: 9. Germline V gene lookup returns CDR1 SQVTM and CDR2 ANQGSEA. The CDR3 protein is CSVVDRGRVSYNEQFF. CDR3 bases: TGCAGCGTAGTAGACAGGGGGCGTGTTTCCTACAATGAGCAGTTCTTC.

This clonotype has just a few counts. The V gene is TRBV3-1, the J gene TRBJ2-3; the D gene could be TRBD1 or TRBD2 (5 bases each). Trimming shortened V by 4 bases and J by 4 bases, and 12 bases separated the two germline ends. The CDR3 is made up of 14 amino acids. Germline V gives CDR1 LGHDT, CDR2 YNNKEL (reference sequence). The CDR3 DNA reads TGTGCCAGCAGCCCCTGGGACCTCTCAGATACGCAGTATTTT. Translated: CASSPWDLSDTQYF.

This clonotype was observed a few times. The chain combines TRBV28 with TRBJ2-1; D unclear. The CDR3 contains 12 residues. The germline gives CDR1 MDHEN, CDR2 SYDVKM. V lost 6 bases to trimming and J lost 0 bases, with 3 bases between them. Here the CDR3 reads CASSHSYNEQFF. For the CDR3, the DNA is TGTGCCAGCAGCCACTCCTACAATGAGCAGTTCTTC.

This clonotype came up many times. J is TRBJ2-5 and V is TRBV4-2; D is unclear. This CDR3 has 14 amino acids. Deletions cut 1 base from V and 2 bases from J, with 8 bases between. Germline loops: CDR1 LGHNA, CDR2 YNFKEQ. The CDR3: CASSQVGSQETQYF. The CDR3 region has the DNA TGTGCCAGCAGCCAAGTTGGGTCTCAAGAGACCCAGTACTTC.

This clonotype came up many times. The rearrangement links TRBV14 to TRBJ2-3; 8 bases match TRBD1. The CDR3 covers 15 residues. Germline assignment: CDR1 SGHDN and CDR2 FVKESK. After removal of 1 base from V and 6 bases from J, the junction contained 6 bases not matched to a gene. The CDR3 nucleotides read TGTGCCAGCAGCCAAGGGATGCAGGGGGCCGATACGCAGTATTTT. This translates into CASSQGMQGADTQYF.

This clonotype has only a few counts. J is TRBJ1-4 and V is TRBV7-9, with TRBD1 as a possible D gene (6 bases). V gave up 0 bases and J gave up 6 bases, with 11 bases separating them. The germline CDR1 and CDR2 sequences are SEHNR and FQNEAQ (reference sequence). The CDR3 is 15 amino acids. CDR3 in DNA: TGTGCCAGCAGCTTAGCAGGGACATACCATGAAAAACTGTTTTTT. This gives the protein CASSLAGTYHEKLFF.

The rearrangement links TRBV20-1 to TRBJ1-1; D unresolved. Trimming pared 1 base from V and 1 base from J, leaving 4 bases between. This CDR3 region has 12 residues. Germline V lookup: CDR1 DFQATT, CDR2 SNEGSKA (reference sequence). CDR3 loop: CSARAPNTEAFF. For the CDR3, the DNA is TGCAGTGCTAGAGCCCCGAACACTGAAGCTTTCTTT.

This clonotype was counted between two and nine times. This chain links TRBV28 with TRBJ2-1; TRBD2 matches at 9 bases. The V segment lost 8 bases and the J segment 8 bases; nucleotides outside the gene matches: 13. CDR1 MDHEN and CDR2 SYDVKM come from the germline V gene. This CDR3 spans 15 amino acids. The CDR3 DNA follows: TGTGCCAGCGGTGGCGGGAGGGCCACAATCTATGAGCAGTTCTTC. Protein sequence: CASGGGRATIYEQFF.

The chain links TRBV5-1 to TRBJ2-5; 8 positions agree with TRBD2. This CDR3 is built from 13 residues. Germline V lookup: CDR1 SGHRS, CDR2 YFSETQ. The V gene end was trimmed by 10 bases and the J gene end by 6 bases; junction bases not matched to a gene: 11. In DNA, the CDR3 is TGCGCCGGAGGAAGGACTAGCCAGAAGACCCAGTACTTC. The encoded protein is CAGGRTSQKTQYF.

This clonotype was seen a few times. This chain uses TRBV7-9 with TRBJ2-7; possibly TRBD1 for D (6 bases). The germline V gene encodes CDR1 SEHNR and CDR2 FQNEAQ (reference sequence). The CDR3 has 14 amino acids. V was shortened by 2 bases and J by 5 bases, with 13 bases between the two germline ends. CDR3 sequence reads: CASSLWARGNEQYF. The DNA for the CDR3 is TGTGCCAGCAGCTTATGGGCCAGGGGAAACGAGCAGTACTTC.

The CDR3 DNA is TGTGCCACCAGCAGAGAAGAGGCAGTTTCTAATTCACCCCTCCACTTT. This sequence encodes CATSREEAVSNSPLHF. The V call is TRBV15, the J call TRBJ1-6; D is uncertain. Germline CDR1 reads LNHNV; CDR2 reads YYDKDF (reference sequence). This CDR3 spans 16 amino acids. V was trimmed by 0 bases and J by 6 bases, leaving 12 bases between them.

The V gene is TRBV12-3 or TRBV12-4, the J gene TRBJ1-5; D gene uncertain. V was clipped by 5 bases and J by 3 bases, with 11 bases between them. The CDR3 has 14 amino acids. The CDR3, as DNA: TGTGCCAGCAGTCCCCTCTCTCACAATCAGCCCCAGCATTTT. Translation: CASSPLSHNQPQHF.

This clonotype has a count of ten or more. The rearrangement links TRBV5-1 to TRBJ2-7; 11 bases map to TRBD2. J gave up 4 bases and V 4 bases, and 10 bases lay outside the gene matches. Germline assignment: CDR1 SGHRS and CDR2 YFSETQ. This CDR3 has 16 residues. This chain's CDR3 is CASSRVGTSGFYEQYF. The CDR3 DNA follows: TGCGCCAGCAGCCGGGTCGGGACTAGCGGATTTTACGAGCAGTACTTC.

This clonotype came up a few times. The gene calls are TRBV6-2 or TRBV6-3 and TRBJ2-1; possibly TRBD1 for D (6 bases). Germline V CDR1 and CDR2: MNHEY, SVGEGT. V was shortened by 0 bases and J by 0 bases, with 15 bases between the two germline ends. The CDR3 sequence is 18 residues long. CDR3 region: CASSYSKVIGGSYNEQFF. CDR3 bases: TGTGCCAGCAGTTACTCGAAAGTAATAGGGGGCTCCTACAATGAGCAGTTCTTC.

This clonotype turned up a few times. The junction and the germline gene differ at one end; a read error may be behind it. CDR3 in DNA: TGTGCCAGCAGCTTATCGGGTCGGGGGCTCTTC. Translation gives CASSLSGRGLF. This chain uses TRBV7-8 with TRBJ2-4; D tentatively fits TRBD1 or TRBD2 (6 bases each). The length of the CDR3 is 11 residues. CDR1 SGHVS and CDR2 FQNEAQ come from the germline V gene.

This clonotype occurred many times. The chain links TRBV3-1 to TRBJ1-1; D is ambiguous. The CDR3 extends over 14 amino acids. Germline lookup yields CDR1 LGHDT and CDR2 YNNKEL (reference sequence). V was clipped by 0 bases and J by 0 bases, with 5 bases between them. CDR3 DNA: TGTGCCAGCAGCCAAGACAACTTGAACACTGAAGCTTTCTTT. Amino acids: CASSQDNLNTEAFF.

This chain connects TRBV2 to TRBJ1-5, with 7 bases fitting TRBD1. The CDR3 covers 15 residues. Germline values: CDR1 SNHLY, CDR2 FYNNEI. The V and J ends lost 6 bases and 9 bases, in that order; junction bases with no gene match: 14. As DNA, the CDR3 is TGTGCCAGCAGCGAGACTCGGGACAGCGGAGGGCCCCAGCATTTT. Its translation: CASSETRDSGGPQHF.

The chain uses TRBV7-8 and TRBJ2-7; 9 bases agree with TRBD1. This CDR3 spans 14 amino acids. Germline V lookup: CDR1 SGHVS, CDR2 FQNEAQ. The trim removed 3 bases at V and 6 bases at J, leaving 6 bases unmatched. The CDR3 nucleotides are TGTGCCAGCAGCTTCACAGGGGGCCCTTCCGAGCAGTACTTC. It yields the protein CASSFTGGPSEQYF.

The CDR3 DNA reads TGCAGTGCAAGAAGCGGCAGGGGAGCTGAAGCTTTCTTT. This codes for CSARSGRGAEAFF. V and J are TRBV20-1 and TRBJ1-1, with D maybe TRBD1 (6 bases). The V end was cut by 6 bases, the J end by 6 bases, with 17 bases between. Germline V lookup: CDR1 DFQATT, CDR2 SNEGSKA (reference sequence). This CDR3 region has 13 residues.

In this sample, this clonotype turned up many times. This chain uses TRBV12-3 or TRBV12-4 with TRBJ1-5, with TRBD1 identical over 8 bases. The length of the CDR3 is 14 residues. The V gene end was trimmed by 4 bases and the J gene end by 11 bases; junction bases not matched to a gene: 10. The CDR3 bases are TGTGCCAGCAGTTCAATCGGACAGGGTAGGACCCAGCATTTT. Its protein is CASSSIGQGRTQHF.

This clonotype was counted only a few times. This chain uses TRBV5-1 with TRBJ1-1; a weak D match, TRBD1 (5 bases). Trimming cost V 3 bases and J 3 bases, with 9 bases left between them. This CDR3 is 13 amino acids long. The germline V gene encodes CDR1 SGHRS and CDR2 YFSETQ. As DNA, the CDR3 is TGCGCCAGCAGCTGGGACTGGGACACTGAAGCTTTCTTT. Protein sequence: CASSWDWDTEAFF.

This sequence joins TRBV29-1 and TRBJ2-7; D not resolved. Germline loops: CDR1 SQVTM, CDR2 ANQGSEA. This CDR3 is 14 amino acids long. Trimming removed 4 bases from V and 2 bases from J, with 15 bases in between. CDR3 protein: CSVVLNRVPYEQYF. The CDR3 DNA reads as TGCAGCGTTGTACTAAATCGGGTACCCTACGAGCAGTACTTC.

The chain combines TRBV12-3 or TRBV12-4 with TRBJ2-1, with 8 bases lining up with TRBD1. The V segment lost 10 bases and the J segment 9 bases; nucleotides outside the gene matches: 11. The CDR3 sequence is 13 residues long. CDR3 in DNA: TGTGCCACCGTTCAGGGGGCTAGGGGTGAGCAGTTCTTC. Protein product: CATVQGARGEQFF.